This T cell receptor (beta chain) was recorded in a study of CD8+CD57+ T cells in acquired aplastic anemia. Study-wide background: Sorted CD4+ and CD8+ cells gave an average of approximately 3 ug of DNA.

Comment on this clonotype: Its antigen is unknown.

Investigators profiled TCR beta VDJ and CDR3 from genomic DNA template. TCRdb fed the reads into MiXCR, producing one record per CDR3 protein. Of about 180,000 distinct CDR3 sequences in the sample, 47% were seen once. Study results and caveats: Overlapping CD8+ CDR3 repertoires of patients and controls contained approximately 29 shared sequences.

Whoever was chosen for sequencing had shown CD8+CD57+ cell expansion by flow cytometry. Everyone among the patients had severe acquired aplastic anemia. By the time of blood sampling, patients had still received no therapy. Germline V gene lookup returns CDR1 MNHNS and CDR2 SASEGT. V was cut by 1 base and J by 0 bases, with 13 bases left in between. This CDR3 contains 16 residues. This rearrangement joins TRBV6-1 to TRBJ2-7, with D possibly TRBD2 on 5 matching bases. Source material: sorted CD4+, CD8+, or CD8+CD57+ T cells (not recorded which) from PBMCs. The receptor's source is a human donor with aplastic anemia. The CDR3 loop is CASSEEEAWGSYEQYF. The DNA of the CDR3 is TGTGCCAGCAGTGAAGAGGAGGCGTGGGGCTCCTACGAGCAGTACTTC.